Reported below is one T cell receptor beta chain. The entry originates in a study of blood T cell repertoires in COVID-19. The CDR3 covers 15 residues. Researchers sorted participants into cohorts using their self-reported clinical history. Measured with immunoSEQ multiplex PCR; TCRdb has only the in-frame clones, and not every one. The repertoire consists of about 370,000 clones, with 90% to 95% occurring once and the leading ten covering around 0.86%. This TCR derives from a woman between 40 and 50 years old who had been exposed to COVID-19. The sequenced sample consisted of PBMCs or T cells enriched from blood (not recorded which). This chain links TRBV21-1 with TRBJ2-7; the table's D call of TRBD2 was not tested on the DNA. TRBV21-1 is a pseudogene. This chain's CDR3 is CASNCGGSEDYEQYF. CDR3 nucleotides: TGTGCCAGCAACTGCGGGGGGTCAGAGGACTACGAGCAGTACTTC.